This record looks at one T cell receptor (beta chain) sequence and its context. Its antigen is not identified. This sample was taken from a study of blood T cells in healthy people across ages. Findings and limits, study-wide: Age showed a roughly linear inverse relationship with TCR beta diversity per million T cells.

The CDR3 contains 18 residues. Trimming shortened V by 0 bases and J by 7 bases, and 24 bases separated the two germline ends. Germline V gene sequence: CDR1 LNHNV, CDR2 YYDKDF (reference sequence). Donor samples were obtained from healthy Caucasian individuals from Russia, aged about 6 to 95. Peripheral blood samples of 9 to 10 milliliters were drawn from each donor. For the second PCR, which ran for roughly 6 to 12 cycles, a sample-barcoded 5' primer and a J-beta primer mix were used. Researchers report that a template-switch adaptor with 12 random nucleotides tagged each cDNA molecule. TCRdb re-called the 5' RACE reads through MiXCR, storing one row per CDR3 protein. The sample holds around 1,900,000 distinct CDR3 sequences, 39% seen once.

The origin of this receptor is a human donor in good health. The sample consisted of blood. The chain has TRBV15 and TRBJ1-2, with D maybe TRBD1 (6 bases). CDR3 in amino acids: CATSRDRSGAILGFGYTF. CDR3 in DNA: TGTGCCACCAGCAGAGATCGGTCGGGGGCGATTTTAGGGTTTGGCTACACCTTC.